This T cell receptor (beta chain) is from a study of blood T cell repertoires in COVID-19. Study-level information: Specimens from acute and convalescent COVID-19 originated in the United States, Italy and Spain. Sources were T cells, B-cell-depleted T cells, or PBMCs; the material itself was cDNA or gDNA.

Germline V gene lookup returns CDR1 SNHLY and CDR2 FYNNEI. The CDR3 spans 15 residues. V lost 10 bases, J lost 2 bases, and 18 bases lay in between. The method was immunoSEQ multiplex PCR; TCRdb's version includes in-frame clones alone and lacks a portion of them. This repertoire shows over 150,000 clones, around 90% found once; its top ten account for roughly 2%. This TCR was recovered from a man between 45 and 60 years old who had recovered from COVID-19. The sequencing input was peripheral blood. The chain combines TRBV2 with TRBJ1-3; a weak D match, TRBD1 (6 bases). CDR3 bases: TGTGCCACCCGGATAGGGGGGGCGGCTGGAAACACCATATATTTT. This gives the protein CATRIGGAAGNTIYF. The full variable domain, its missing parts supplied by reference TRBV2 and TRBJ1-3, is EPEVTQTPSHQVTQMGQEVILRCVPISNHLYFYWYRQILGQKVEFLVSFYNNEISEKSEIFDDQFSVERPDGSNFTLKIRSTKLEDSAMYFCATRIGGAAGNTIYFGEGSWLTVV.